Included here is one T cell receptor beta chain sequence, with context. The sample originates from a study of blood T cell repertoires in COVID-19. Trimming pared 0 bases from V and 0 bases from J, leaving 8 bases between. Germline values: CDR1 SGHAT, CDR2 FQNNGV. This CDR3 region has 15 residues. Only in-frame clones appear in the TCRdb table, and some are missing; sequencing was by immunoSEQ multiplex PCR. The table includes approximately 190,000 clones, about 86% detected once. Adults between about 18 and 89 years of age took part from 24 US areas. Clinical history as reported by participants underpinned cohort assignment.

The chain couples TRBV11-2 to TRBJ1-2; D perhaps matches TRBD1 (6 bases). Material: PBMCs or T cells enriched from blood (not recorded which). The origin of this receptor is a woman in her 40s in a cohort exposed to, infected with or recovered from COVID-19 (not recorded which). The CDR3 here is CASSLESGANYGYTF. In DNA form, the CDR3 reads TGTGCCAGCAGCTTAGAGTCAGGGGCTAACTATGGCTACACCTTC. The full variable domain, rest sourced from reference TRBV11-2 and TRBJ1-2, is EAGVAQSPRYKIIEKRQSVAFWCNPISGHATLYWYQQILGQGPKLLIQFQNNGVVDDSQLPKDRFSAERLKGVDSTLKIQPAKLEDSAVYLCASSLESGANYGYTFGSGTRLTVV.